The TCR beta chain under discussion was sequenced for a study of Ad26.COV2.S vaccination and SARS-CoV-2 variants. Across the study: Ad26.COV2.S given intramuscularly, once or twice 56 days apart. General study findings and limits: Measurement of non-spike TCR breadth gave similar results in vaccine and placebo recipients. Relative to placebo recipients, vaccine recipients exhibited elevated spike-specific TCR breadth.

The treatment denotes: roughly 20 received Ad26.COV2.S at low or high dose, single or two shots; several received placebo; per-sample allocation not given. Sampling happened 63 days after the first vaccine or placebo injection. Cohort 1b enrolled adults aged 18-55 years in Boston. The germline gives CDR1 SGHTS, CDR2 YDEGEE. The CDR3 is made up of 12 amino acids. Details on this clone: Its antigen is not known. The junction differs from germline at one of its ends, possibly a read error.

The assay was immunoSEQ multiplex PCR, and TCRdb's table has in-frame clones only and misses some. The sample lists over 400,000 clones, 92% seen once, with 1.5% to 2% in the top ten. The receptor comes from a person between 18 and 65 years old who received the Ad26.COV2.S COVID-19 vaccine or a placebo. The specimen comprised peripheral blood, sampled in a trial of Ad26.COV2.S vaccine versus placebo. This rearrangement joins TRBV5-8 to TRBJ2-3; TRBD1 or TRBD2 may be the D gene (5 bases each). CDR3 amino acids: CASSLVVRVGEF. DNA of the CDR3: TGTGCCAGCAGCTTGGTAGTCAGGGTCGGGGAATTT. The full variable domain, in which reference TRBV5-8 and TRBJ2-3 provide the parts outside the CDR3, is EAGVTQSPTHLIKTRGQQATLRCSPISGHTSVYWYQQALGLGLQFLLWYDEGEERNRGNFPPRFSGRQFPNYSSELNVNALELEDSALYLCASSLVVRVGEFGPGTRLTVL.